This TCR beta chain derives from a study of beta chain features in type 1 diabetes. Study-wide results and limits: Shortening of TCRB CDR3s, moderate but significant, appeared in all four CD4+ subsets of Type 1 diabetes patients. For patients, the naive, central memory and Treg TCRB repertoires appeared more alike than for healthy donors. For type 1 diabetes patients, VDJ junctions showed fewer insertions and more deletions.

For this clone: Its antigen is unknown.

Investigators reverse transcribed all isolated RNA, so they sequenced expressed TCRB transcripts. Profiling relied on immunoSEQ multiplex PCR, and the TCRdb table lists in-frame clones only, not all of them. The sample lists fewer than 550,000 clones, around 10% occurring once. Sorting that relied on CD45RO/CCR7/CD25/CD127/CD95/CD27 yielded CD4+ naive, central memory, regulatory and stem cell-like memory cells. Germline V gene data show CDR1 as LGHNA and CDR2 as YSLEER. CDR3 length: 17 residues. Unmatched junction bases numbered 5, after V lost 5 bases and J lost 2 bases. The clonotype comes from a woman aged 18-29 years in good health. V usage is TRBV4-3 and J usage is TRBJ2-3, with TRBD2 identical over 15 bases. Sequencing input: naive CD4+ T cells from blood. The CDR3 DNA reads TGCGCCAGCAGCGTGGGACTAGCGGGGGGACTCACAGATACGCAGTATTTT. Translation: CASSVGLAGGLTDTQYF.